The T cell receptor (beta chain) described here comes from a study of OX40 agonist ivuxolimab in advanced cancers. Turning to the study itself: The study gave patients intravenous ivuxolimab at 0.01 to 10 mg/kg every 2 weeks. Patients with hepatocellular carcinoma, melanoma, renal cell or head and neck cancer made up the dose-escalation patients. Participants, 75% to 85% male, averaged roughly 60 years of age, ranging from 23 to 79.

Concerning this clone: Its specificity is not known.

Regarding the study as a whole: Among expanded peripheral T cells, antigen specificity went undetermined.

Sequenced by immunoSEQ multiplex PCR; TCRdb stores in-frame clones only, minus some. The sample consists of 70,000 to 85,000 clones, 88% of them appearing once. Sample: CD4+ or CD8+ T cells sorted from blood, taken in a trial of the OX40 agonist ivuxolimab. This clonotype was obtained from an adult with an advanced solid tumor such as melanoma, head and neck, liver or kidney cancer.

The CDR3 is CASRRDRGQEKLFF. For the CDR3, the DNA is TGTGCCAGCAGGCGCGACAGGGGGCAGGAAAAACTGTTTTTT. The chain links TRBV6-5 to TRBJ1-4; 10 bases align to TRBD1. The germline CDR1 and CDR2 sequences are MNHEY and SVGAGI. V was clipped by 6 bases and J by 8 bases; unmatched bases: 6. The CDR3 is 14 residues long.